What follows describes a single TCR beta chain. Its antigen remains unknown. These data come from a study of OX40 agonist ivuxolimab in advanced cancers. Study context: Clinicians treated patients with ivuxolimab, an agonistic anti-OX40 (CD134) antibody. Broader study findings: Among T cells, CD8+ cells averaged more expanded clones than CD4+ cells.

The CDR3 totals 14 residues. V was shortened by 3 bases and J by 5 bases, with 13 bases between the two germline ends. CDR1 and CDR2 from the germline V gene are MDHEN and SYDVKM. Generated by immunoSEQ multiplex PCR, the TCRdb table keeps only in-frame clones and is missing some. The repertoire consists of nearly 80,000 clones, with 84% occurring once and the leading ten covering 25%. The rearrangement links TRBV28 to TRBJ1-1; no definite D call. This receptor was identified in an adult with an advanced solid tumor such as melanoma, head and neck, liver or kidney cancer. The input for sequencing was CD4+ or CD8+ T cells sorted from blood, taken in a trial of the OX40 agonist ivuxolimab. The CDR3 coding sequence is TGTGCCAGCAGTTTCCCAGGTTTATCGACTGAAGCTTTCTTT. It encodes CASSFPGLSTEAFF.